This TCR beta chain was sequenced for a study of blood T cell repertoires in COVID-19. Across the study: The analysed material was cDNA or gDNA that came from T cells, B-cell-depleted T cells, or PBMCs.

Only in-frame clones appear in the TCRdb table, and some are missing; sequencing was by immunoSEQ multiplex PCR. The top ten hold roughly 9% of the sample, which has around 150,000 clones, roughly 80% seen once. This clonotype was sampled from a woman aged 45-65 years with active or convalescent COVID-19. Source material: peripheral blood.

The CDR3 bases are TGTGCCAGCAGCTTAGAAGTCGGACAGGGGGAGAATGGCTACACCTTC. The encoded protein is CASSLEVGQGENGYTF. The chain uses TRBV7-9 and TRBJ1-2; TRBD1 matches 10 bases. Germline CDR1 reads SEHNR; CDR2 reads FQNEAQ (reference sequence). Trimming at V came to 1 base and at J to 6 bases, leaving 8 bases not matched to a gene. The CDR3 is made up of 16 amino acids. The full variable domain, in which reference TRBV7-9 and TRBJ1-2 provide the parts outside the CDR3, is DTGVSQNPRHKITKRGQNVTFRCDPISEHNRLYWYRQTLGQGPEFLTYFQNEAQLEKSRLLSDRFSAERPKGSFSTLEIQRTEQGDSAMYLCASSLEVGQGENGYTFGSGTRLTVV.